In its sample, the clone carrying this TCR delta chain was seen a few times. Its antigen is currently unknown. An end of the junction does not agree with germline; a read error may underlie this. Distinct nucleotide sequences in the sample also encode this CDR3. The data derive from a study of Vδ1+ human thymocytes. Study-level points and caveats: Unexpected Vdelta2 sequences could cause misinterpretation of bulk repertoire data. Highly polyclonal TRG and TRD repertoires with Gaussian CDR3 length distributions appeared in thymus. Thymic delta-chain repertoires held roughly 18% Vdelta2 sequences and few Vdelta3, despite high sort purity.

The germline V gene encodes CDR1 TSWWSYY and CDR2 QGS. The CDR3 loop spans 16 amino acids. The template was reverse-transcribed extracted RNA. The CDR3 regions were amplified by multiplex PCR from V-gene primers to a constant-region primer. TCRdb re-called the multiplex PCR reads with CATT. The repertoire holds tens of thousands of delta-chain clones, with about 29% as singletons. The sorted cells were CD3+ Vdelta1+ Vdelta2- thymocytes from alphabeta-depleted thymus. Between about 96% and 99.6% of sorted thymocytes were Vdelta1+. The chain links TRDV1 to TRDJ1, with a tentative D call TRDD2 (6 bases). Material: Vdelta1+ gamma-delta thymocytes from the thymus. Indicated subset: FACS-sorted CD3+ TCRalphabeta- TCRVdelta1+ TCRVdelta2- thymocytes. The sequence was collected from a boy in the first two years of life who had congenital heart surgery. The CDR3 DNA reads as TGTGCTCTTGGGGAAGTAGGTTCCTCCTACACCGACAAACTCATCTTT. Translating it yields CALGEVGSSYTDKLIF.